These T cell receptor beta chains were read from a single sample in a study of breast tumors, draining lymph nodes, adjacent tissues. TCRdb itself ran the multiplex PCR reads through MiXCR, one entry per CDR3 protein. The sample has approximately 130,000 distinct CDR3 sequences; over 20% are singletons. Sequenced: axillary lymph node tissue. The origin of the receptors is a female donor with breast cancer. Some clones in this sample may be carry-over from other donors' samples. The CDR3 runs from the conserved cysteine through the conserved F or W. The order of the fields is J gene, V gene, clone size, D gene, CDR3 protein, CDR3 DNA. D genes are given only for firm matches. Clone size, where shown, is once, few, many, or a class for clones that have expanded.

>TRBJ2-7|TRBV10-3|many|.
CAISDPTDSSYEQYF
TGTGCCATCAGTGACCCGACAGATAGCTCCTACGAGCAGTACTTC
>TRBJ2-1|TRBV29-1|many|.
CSVEPYNEQFF
TGCAGCGTTGAACCCTACAATGAGCAGTTCTTC
>TRBJ2-1|TRBV28|few|TRBD2
CASSLSRLAGDYNEQFF
TGTGCCAGCAGTTTGTCTAGACTAGCGGGAGATTACAATGAGCAGTTCTTC
>TRBJ1-3|TRBV3-1|few|.
CASSQRSGNTIYF
TGTGCCAGCAGCCAACGCTCTGGAAACACCATATATTTT
>TRBJ2-7|TRBV6-5|many|.
CASSYNQGREQYF
TGTGCCAGCAGTTACAATCAGGGTCGCGAGCAGTACTTC
>TRBJ2-1|TRBV28|many|TRBD2
CASSFLGTRGANEQFF
TGTGCCAGCAGTTTTCTGGGAACGCGGGGGGCCAATGAGCAGTTCTTC
>TRBJ1-1|TRBV9|.|.
CASSATPVGSEAFF
TGTGCCAGCAGCGCCACTCCCGTCGGGAGTGAAGCTTTCTTT
>TRBJ2-7|TRBV27|many|.
CASRPPGLAYEQYF
TGTGCCAGCAGGCCCCCGGGCCTCGCCTACGAGCAGTACTTC
>TRBJ2-1|TRBV7-3|many|TRBD1
CASSSPGQGAGEQFF
TGTGCCAGCAGCTCGCCGGGACAGGGGGCTGGGGAGCAGTTCTTC
>TRBJ2-7|TRBV10-3|many|TRBD1
CAISEKGQGAYEQYF
TGTGCCATCAGTGAAAAGGGACAGGGGGCCTACGAGCAGTACTTC
>TRBJ2-2|TRBV19|few|.
CASSIDQGLTGELFF
TGTGCCAGTAGTATAGATCAGGGACTCACCGGGGAGCTGTTTTTT
>TRBJ2-3|TRBV13|many|.
CASSLRAASTDTQYF
TGTGCCAGCAGCTTACGGGCGGCTAGCACAGATACGCAGTATTTT
>TRBJ2-5|TRBV6-1|many|.
CASSQDPKVTQYF
TGTGCCAGCAGCCAGGACCCAAAGGTGACCCAGTACTTC
>TRBJ2-2|TRBV5-4|few|.
CASSLRGSNTGELFF
TGTGCCAGCAGCCTCAGGGGCTCGAACACCGGGGAGCTGTTTTTT
>TRBJ2-1|TRBV6-1|.|TRBD2
CASSEWGGYEQFF
TGTGCCAGCAGTGAGTGGGGGGGGTATGAGCAGTTCTTC
>TRBJ1-3|TRBV4-2|many|.
CASSRTDSGNTIYF
TGTGCCAGCAGCCGGACGGACTCTGGAAACACCATATATTTT
>TRBJ1-1|TRBV7-9|once|.
CASSLEGKGTEAFF
TGTGCCAGCAGCTTAGAAGGGAAGGGCACTGAAGCTTTCTTT
>TRBJ1-3|TRBV30|many|.
CAWSGDSGNTIYF
TGTGCCTGGAGCGGGGACTCTGGAAACACCATATATTTT
>TRBJ2-5|TRBV11-2|many|.
CASSSAKTQYF
TGTGCCAGCAGCTCAGCGAAGACCCAGTACTTC
>TRBJ1-5|TRBV20-1|few|TRBD1
CSAPCRRKRGDRVVHSNQPQHF
TGCAGTGCCCCCTGTCGTCGAAAGCGCGGGGACAGGGTAGTCCATAGCAATCAGCCCCAGCATTTT
>TRBJ2-5|TRBV4-1|many|.
CASSQESDYNQETQYF
TGCGCCAGCAGCCAAGAGAGCGACTATAACCAAGAGACCCAGTACTTC
>TRBJ1-5|TRBV28|few|TRBD1
CASSWTGEVGNQPQHF
TGTGCCAGCAGTTGGACAGGGGAGGTGGGCAATCAGCCCCAGCATTTT
>TRBJ2-1|TRBV11-2|.|.
CASSLEGMDEQFF
TGTGCCAGCAGCTTAGAGGGGATGGATGAGCAGTTCTTC
>TRBJ2-7|TRBV6-5|.|.
CASSYELEHYF
TGTGCCAGCAGTTATGAGCTGGAGCATTACTTC
>TRBJ2-7|TRBV6-6|many|.
CASSYSGITYFSYEQYF
TGTGCCAGCAGTTACTCAGGGATAACTTACTTTTCCTACGAGCAGTACTTC
>TRBJ2-1|TRBV20-1|many|TRBD1
CSAPRQGNEQFF
TGCAGTGCTCCCCGACAGGGAAATGAGCAGTTCTTC
>TRBJ1-6|TRBV20-1|many|TRBD1
CSAPRQGPYYNSPLHF
TGCAGTGCTCCTCGACAGGGTCCCTACTATAATTCACCCCTCCACTTT
>TRBJ2-2|TRBV6-6|many|.
CASSYVSGTNTGELFF
TGTGCCAGCAGTTACGTGTCGGGGACGAACACCGGGGAGCTGTTTTTT
>TRBJ2-7|TRBV19|many|TRBD2
CASSGRAGEQYF
TGTGCCAGTAGCGGGAGGGCCGGGGAGCAGTACTTC
>TRBJ1-6|TRBV5-1|many|TRBD1
CASSPGQEYSPLHF
TGCGCCAGCAGCCCCGGACAGGAATATTCACCCCTCCACTTT
>TRBJ2-1|TRBV5-1|many|TRBD2
CASSLQILRLAANNEQFF
TGCGCCAGCAGCTTACAGATTTTAAGGCTAGCGGCAAACAATGAGCAGTTCTTC
>TRBJ2-3|TRBV5-5|few|TRBD1
CASSSRQGWIDTQYF
TGTGCCAGCAGCTCGAGACAGGGATGGATAGATACGCAGTATTTT
>TRBJ2-1|TRBV28|few|TRBD1
CASTPGGGQGSNEQFF
TGTGCCAGCACCCCCGGGGGAGGACAGGGTAGCAATGAGCAGTTCTTC
>TRBJ2-1|TRBV20-1|many|.
CSARVAYNEQFF
TGCAGTGCCAGGGTGGCCTACAATGAGCAGTTCTTC
>TRBJ2-1|TRBV20-1|.|TRBD2
CSAPTSGDYNEQFF
TGCAGTGCTCCGACTAGCGGTGATTACAATGAGCAGTTCTTC
>TRBJ1-3|TRBV3-1|many|.
CASSQDSGSIGNTIYF
TGTGCCAGCAGCCAAGATTCGGGGTCTATTGGAAACACCATATATTTT
>TRBJ2-7|TRBV7-9|many|.
CASSLEDYEQYF
TGTGCCAGCAGCCTAGAGGATTACGAGCAGTACTTC
>TRBJ2-5|TRBV20-1|many|TRBD2
CSAPGTRETQYF
TGCAGTGCCCCCGGGACTAGAGAGACCCAGTACTTC
>TRBJ2-7|TRBV3-1|many|.
CASSLPPSGEQYF
TGTGCCAGCAGCCTCCCTCCATCGGGAGAGCAGTACTTC
>TRBJ2-7|TRBV30|.|TRBD1
CAWSVDRTGVAYEQYF
TGTGCCTGGAGTGTAGATAGGACAGGGGTCGCCTACGAGCAGTACTTC
>TRBJ1-5|TRBV27|.|.
CASSLSLSGNQPQHF
TGTGCCAGCAGTTTATCGTTAAGTGGCAATCAGCCCCAGCATTTT
>TRBJ2-7|TRBV20-1|many|.
CSARDWGTDSYEQYF
TGCAGTGCTAGAGATTGGGGGACTGATTCCTACGAGCAGTACTTC
>TRBJ2-4|TRBV18|.|.
CASSPQQSIQYF
TGTGCCAGCTCACCACAGCAGAGCATTCAGTACTTC
>TRBJ2-1|TRBV19|many|TRBD2
CASSIGGLAGRSNEQFF
TGTGCCAGTAGTATAGGTGGACTAGCGGGGAGATCCAATGAGCAGTTCTTC
>TRBJ1-3|TRBV18|.|.
CASSPQQAAGNTIYF
TGTGCCAGCTCCCCACAACAGGCGGCTGGAAACACCATATATTTT
>TRBJ2-7|TRBV9|many|TRBD2
CASSVDPGGWEQYF
TGTGCCAGCAGCGTCGACCCGGGGGGGTGGGAGCAGTACTTC
>TRBJ1-2|TRBV27|.|.
CASSLVGGGNGYTF
TGTGCCAGCAGTTTAGTGGGGGGGGGGAATGGCTACACCTTC
>TRBJ1-4|TRBV18|.|.
CASSPPRGGGTVEKLFF
TGTGCCAGCTCACCACCTCGCGGGGGCGGTACGGTTGAAAAACTGTTTTTT
>TRBJ2-2|TRBV3-1|many|.
CASSSWGSGYTGELFF
TGTGCCAGCAGCTCGTGGGGTAGCGGATACACCGGGGAGCTGTTTTTT
>TRBJ2-2|TRBV25-1|few|.
CASSEHRQNPGELFF
TGTGCCAGCAGTGAACACCGACAGAATCCCGGGGAGCTGTTTTTT
>TRBJ2-1|TRBV7-2|once|.
CVSSTTLHNEQFF
TGTGTCAGCAGCACAACCCTACACAATGAGCAGTTCTTC
>TRBJ2-5|TRBV7-3|many|TRBD2
CASSFGTSGRATQYF
TGTGCCAGCAGCTTCGGGACTAGCGGGAGGGCGACCCAGTACTTC
>TRBJ2-1|TRBV28|few|TRBD2
CASSSMTSGGNEQFF
TGTGCCAGCAGTTCCATGACTAGCGGGGGTAATGAGCAGTTCTTC
>TRBJ1-5|TRBV28|.|.
CASSPGVQPQHF
TGTGCCAGCAGTCCGGGAGTCCAGCCCCAGCATTTT
>TRBJ2-1|TRBV2|many|.
CASAEYNEQFF
TGTGCCAGCGCTGAATACAATGAGCAGTTCTTC
>TRBJ2-5|TRBV29-1|.|.
CSVEQIGAQYF
TGCAGCGTTGAGCAGATCGGGGCCCAGTACTTC
>TRBJ1-4|TRBV5-8|many|.
CASSSGGGTNEKLFF
TGTGCCAGCAGCTCGGGGGGCGGAACTAATGAAAAACTGTTTTTT
>TRBJ2-5|TRBV5-1|.|.
CASSLIGGQETQYF
TGCGCCAGCAGCTTGATCGGCGGACAAGAGACCCAGTACTTC